These T cell receptor beta chains were read from a single sample in a study of cytomegalovirus exposure and HLA in healthy donors. Clones were read by immunoSEQ multiplex PCR, and TCRdb kept only the in-frame ones, dropping some. The profile shows 160,000 or so clones, approximately 90% of them singletons. The sample taken for sequencing was PBMCs. The receptors were sampled from a woman in her 30s in good health and CMV-seronegative. The CDR3 runs from the conserved cysteine through the conserved F or W.

cdr3_aa	v_call
CASRTASDTQYF	TRBV5-1
CASSTTDSSYEQYF	TRBV9
CASRKVQGELFF	TRBV25-1
CASSGDSGNYNEQFF	TRBV10-1
CASRTGWSYEQYF	TRBV5-1
CASSFGRGGLDEQYF	TRBV7-2
CASSIGGGAGTGELFF	TRBV19
CASSLADRGFDTDTQYF	TRBV7-9
CASTNLAGEGGLREQYF	TRBV27
CASSLFRGSEQYF	TRBV5-6
CASSLGGQLLNTEAFF	TRBV7-8
CASKASGPSTDTQYF	TRBV28
CASRQVPNSGYTF	TRBV19
CASSFDTSGGGSTDTQYF	TRBV7-2
CASRSLQGSVVATNEKLFF	TRBV28
CASSLSGRGNEQYF	TRBV7-2
CASSRRGGDYGYTF	TRBV6-1
CASTEGQINQPQHF	TRBV19
CASSTVNSPLHF	TRBV19
CASSHRTGSNYGYTF	TRBV4-1
CASSLAAGGAYNEQFF	TRBV11-3
CARSLGRAGELFF	TRBV5-3
CASSLAGQQAQYF	TRBV7-2
CASSDRVGTDTQYF	TRBV4-1
CASRAGRDGELFF	TRBV2
CASSLLAGGQYF	TRBV28
CASSLGAGVTEKLFF	TRBV5-1
CASSYGQINQPQHF	TRBV6-6
CASSKITGGGSEAFF	TRBV14
CASSGTGAAETQYF	TRBV7-6
CASSLAGATWGELFF	TRBV27
CASSRTSGANTGELFF	TRBV10-1
CASSWTSGGSTYNEQFF	TRBV5-1
CASSHPTRMVDEQYF	TRBV5-6
CAISDLDSGRPGYEQYF	TRBV10-3
CASSPLAGSTEAFF	TRBV7-7
CASKDSNGHEQYF	TRBV2
CASSTRMSEQYF	TRBV19
CASSELQGYEQFF	TRBV6-1
CASSSPGQHYNEQFF	TRBV6-5
CASSLGDRRKGYTF	TRBV7-2
CASSKGLAGRNNEQFF	TRBV19
CASSSAIVVPNEKLFF	TRBV7-2
CASSGLAIYNEQFF	TRBV6-1
CASSSGRQPQHF	TRBV27
CASSALRASGGLSYEQYF	TRBV2
CASSSTLTGWETDTQYF	TRBV11-1
CASSAALYQETQYF	TRBV4-3
CASSLATGSYGYTF	TRBV7-6
CASRHTQGIGYTF	TRBV2
CSVVRGMNTEAFF	TRBV29-1
CASSGGLAAMKTQYF	TRBV19
CASRARSGRSDTIYF	TRBV28
CASSLFPAGGRTDTQYF	TRBV13
CATRLAGGSHEQYF	TRBV2